One and the same sample provided the 26 T cell receptor beta chains below, sequenced in a study of blood T cell repertoires in COVID-19 (dated by TCRdb to the early 2020s). Library creation used the immunoSEQ multiplex PCR assay. In its TCRdb copy, this immuneACCESS table keeps in-frame sequences only and misses some clones. Where compared with another copy, unresolved V genes explain less than half of these, and the others have no known cause. Present in this sample are hundreds of thousands of clones, roughly nine tenths of which were seen just once. Jointly, the top ten make up approximately 2% of the sample. Specimen: peripheral blood. The receptors stem from a man in his late teens or twenties with active or convalescent COVID-19.

This chain connects TRBV7-2 to TRBJ1-2, with a possible D match to TRBD1 (5 bases). CDR1 and CDR2 from the germline V gene are SGHTA and FQGNSA. Trimming took 1 base from V and 2 from J, leaving 11 bases between them. CDR3 length: 15 amino acids. The DNA for the CDR3 is TGTGCCAGCAGCTTAGACAGGAAAGGCAACTATGGCTACACCTTC. It codes for CASSLDRKGNYGYTF.

The V gene is TRBV18, the J gene TRBJ2-7; 9 positions match TRBD2. The CDR3 is 16 residues long. CDR1 KGHSH and CDR2 LQKENI come from the germline V gene. J was trimmed by 5 bases and V by 3 bases; bases with no gene match: 11. The CDR3 spells CASSPTTSGLGNEQYF. DNA of the CDR3: TGTGCCAGCTCACCGACAACTAGCGGGCTGGGCAACGAGCAGTACTTC.

Worth noting for this clone: Other nucleotide sequences from this sample produce the same CDR3. The V call is TRBV5-1, the J call TRBJ2-5; TRBD2 agrees at 7 bases. V lost 0 bases, J lost 4 bases, and 0 bases stayed unmatched. Per germline, CDR1 SGHRS and CDR2 YFSETQ. The CDR3 length is 13 residues. The CDR3 nucleotides are TGCGCCAGCAGCTTGGGCGGGGGAGAGACCCAGTACTTC. Encoded protein: CASSLGGGETQYF.

This sequence joins TRBV11-2 and TRBJ2-1; 7 bases align to TRBD2. The CDR3 sequence is 14 residues long. In germline, CDR1 is SGHAT, CDR2 FQNNGV. J gave up 10 bases and V 2 bases, and 8 bases lay outside the gene matches. The CDR3 DNA follows: TGTGCCAGCAGCTTATCCTGGGGAGGGCTCGAGCAGTTCTTC. This codes for CASSLSWGGLEQFF.

The table lists this clone with a count of one. This chain uses TRBV5-1 with TRBJ2-7; 10 nucleotides agree with TRBD2. V lost 0 bases, J lost 7 bases, and 7 bases stayed unmatched. Germline CDR1 and CDR2: SGHRS and YFSETQ. CDR3 length: 15 residues. CDR3 amino acids: CASSLVSGRLGEQYF. The CDR3 nucleotides read TGCGCCAGCAGCTTGGTTAGCGGGAGGTTGGGGGAGCAGTACTTC.

The chain is built from TRBV24-1 and TRBJ2-1; D is unresolved. The germline CDR1 and CDR2 sequences are KGHDR and SFDVKD. The CDR3 is 15 amino acids. V was trimmed by 1 base and J by 0 bases, leaving 6 bases between them. The CDR3 protein is CATSDFTSSYNEQFF. CDR3 bases: TGTGCCACCAGTGATTTTACCAGCTCCTACAATGAGCAGTTCTTC.

The J gene is TRBJ2-5, the V gene TRBV29-1; 10 nucleotides match TRBD1. After removal of 8 bases from V and 4 bases from J, the junction contained 7 bases not matched to a gene. CDR1 is SQVTM and CDR2 is ANQGSEA in the germline V gene. This CDR3 contains 13 residues. CDR3 region: CSTETGGLETQYF. The CDR3 coding sequence is TGCAGCACCGAGACAGGGGGCTTAGAGACCCAGTACTTC. Using reference TRBV29-1 and TRBJ2-5 for the parts outside the CDR3, the full variable domain is SAVISQKPSRDICQRGTSLTIQCQVDSQVTMMFWYRQQPGQSLTLIATANQGSEATYESGFVIDKFPISRPNLTFSTLTVSNMSPEDSSIYLCSTETGGLETQYFGPGTRLLVL.

The rearrangement links TRBV9 to TRBJ2-7, with 10 bases fitting TRBD2. CDR3 size: 13 residues. Germline assignment: CDR1 SGDLS and CDR2 YYNGEE. V gave up 4 bases and J gave up 6 bases; unmatched junction bases: 4. The CDR3 DNA reads TGTGCCAGCAGCCCTGGGACTAGCGTCGAGCAGTACTTC. It is translated as CASSPGTSVEQYF.

This clone showed up just once. V and J are TRBV10-1 and TRBJ1-2; 9 bases map to TRBD1. The trim removed 5 bases at V and 4 bases at J, leaving 8 bases unmatched. Germline values: CDR1 WNHNN, CDR2 SYGVQD (reference sequence). The CDR3 covers 15 residues. The CDR3 DNA follows: TGCGCCAGCAGTTCGGGACAGGGACCTGTCTATGGCTACACCTTC. Its protein is CASSSGQGPVYGYTF.

This clone was detected only once. The V gene is TRBV5-4, the J gene TRBJ1-1, with TRBD1 as a possible D gene (6 bases). This CDR3 comprises 15 residues. Trimming cost V 4 bases and J 5 bases, with 18 bases left between them. Germline loops: CDR1 SGHNT, CDR2 YYREEE (reference sequence). The CDR3 region has the DNA TGTGCCAGCAGCCAGGGAACAGGGAGTCGGACTGAAGCTTTCTTT. Its protein product is CASSQGTGSRTEAFF.

The chain recombines TRBV5-1 with TRBJ1-2; perhaps TRBD1 as D (6 bases). V dropped 1 base and J dropped 8 bases, with 15 bases sitting between them. The germline CDR1 and CDR2 sequences are SGHRS and YFSETQ. This CDR3 is 14 amino acids long. CDR3 sequence: CASSLSAGVVGYTF. CDR3 DNA sequence: TGCGCCAGCAGCTTGTCGGCAGGGGTAGTGGGCTACACCTTC.

V gene TRBV11-3 combines with J gene TRBJ1-6; maybe TRBD1 (6 bases). The CDR3 is 15 residues long. The germline V and J ends were trimmed by 10 bases and 3 bases, with 16 bases remaining between them. Germline lookup yields CDR1 SGHNT and CDR2 YENEEA. CDR3 amino acids: CAKRGRVDYNSPLHF. The CDR3 DNA reads TGTGCCAAAAGGGGGAGGGTGGACTATAATTCACCCCTCCACTTT.

The CDR3 coding sequence is TGCGCCAGCAGCCTAACAGGGGGGAAACAAGAGACCCAGTACTTC. Translating gives CASSLTGGKQETQYF. This sequence joins TRBV5-1 and TRBJ2-5; 8 bases are shared with TRBD1. This CDR3 spans 15 amino acids. V gave up 4 bases and J gave up 2 bases; unmatched junction bases: 7. The germline V gene encodes CDR1 SGHRS and CDR2 YFSETQ.

The genes are TRBV6-1 and TRBJ1-1; TRBD1 is a possible D gene (5 bases). Germline V gives CDR1 MNHNS, CDR2 SASEGT. CDR3 length: 14 amino acids. The V end lost 0 bases, the J end lost 8 bases, and 13 bases lay between the germline ends. The CDR3 loop is CASSEAGQTREAFF. CDR3 DNA sequence: TGTGCCAGCAGTGAAGCAGGACAAACGAGGGAAGCTTTCTTT.

This chain uses TRBV6-1 with TRBJ2-7; 14 nucleotides agree with TRBD2. Germline V lookup: CDR1 MNHNS, CDR2 SASEGT. Trimming cost V 6 bases and J 3 bases; bases outside gene matches: 1. The CDR3 extends over 14 amino acids. The CDR3 here is CASRGTSGSYEQYF. CDR3 in DNA: TGTGCCAGCAGGGGGACTAGCGGGAGCTACGAGCAGTACTTC.

CDR3 region: CASSSGEGSYNEQFF. CDR3 nucleotide sequence: TGTGCCAGCAGTTCAGGGGAGGGCTCCTACAATGAGCAGTTCTTC. The chain recombines TRBV2 with TRBJ2-1; TRBD2 is a possible D gene (7 bases). V was shortened by 5 bases and J by 0 bases, with 11 bases between the two germline ends. Germline V gives CDR1 SNHLY, CDR2 FYNNEI. This CDR3 comprises 15 residues.

V usage is TRBV6-5 and J usage is TRBJ1-1; tentative D call: TRBD1 (5 bases). The V gene lost 1 base and the J gene lost 9 bases, with 12 bases spanning the gap. CDR1 is MNHEY, CDR2 SVGAGI, per germline. CDR3 length equals 13 residues. The CDR3: CASSYWRGEKAFF. DNA for the CDR3: TGTGCCAGCAGTTACTGGAGGGGCGAGAAAGCTTTCTTT.

The J gene is TRBJ2-7, the V gene TRBV4-1, with 7 positions matching TRBD2. Germline lookup yields CDR1 MGHRA and CDR2 YSYEKL. The J segment lost 0 bases and the V segment lost 4 bases, leaving 6 bases of the junction unmatched. The CDR3 covers 15 residues. The CDR3 protein is CASSRSGALSYEQYF. As DNA, the CDR3 is TGCGCCAGCAGCCGCAGCGGGGCCCTCTCCTACGAGCAGTACTTC.

This clone has a single count. This chain connects TRBV5-1 to TRBJ1-4; weak D call: TRBD1 (5 bases). V was shortened by 4 bases and J by 7 bases, with 11 bases between the two germline ends. Germline CDR1 reads SGHRS; CDR2 reads YFSETQ. CDR3 length equals 13 residues. CDR3 bases: TGCGCCAGCAGCATACGACAGAGTGAAAAACTGTTTTTT. Translating gives CASSIRQSEKLFF.

The chain couples TRBV4-1 to TRBJ1-3; D is unresolved. CDR1 and CDR2 (germline): MGHRA, YSYEKL. This CDR3 has 16 amino acids. Trimming removed 3 bases from V and 2 bases from J, with 14 bases in between. For the CDR3, the DNA is TGCGCCAGCAGCCAGAACGGGGAAGAGGCTGGAAACACCATATATTTT. Residues: CASSQNGEEAGNTIYF.

The J gene is TRBJ2-5, the V gene TRBV15; tentative D call: TRBD1 (5 bases). CDR1 and CDR2 from the germline V gene are LNHNV and YYDKDF (reference sequence). The V end lost 0 bases, the J end lost 5 bases, and 10 bases lay between the germline ends. The CDR3 is 14 residues long. The CDR3 loop reads CATSREGRVETQYF. The CDR3 DNA follows: TGTGCCACCAGCAGAGAAGGCAGGGTTGAGACCCAGTACTTC.

The DNA of the CDR3 is TGTGCCAGCTCGGGAGGAGGGTACGAGCAGTACTTC. This translates into CASSGGGYEQYF. The chain is built from TRBV12-3 or TRBV12-4 and TRBJ2-7, with 7 bases lining up with TRBD2. After removal of 8 bases from V and 4 bases from J, the junction contained 5 bases not matched to a gene. This CDR3 is 12 amino acids long.

The CDR3 DNA reads TGTGCCAGCAGCGTTAGGCCCCAGGGGGATTCACCCCTCCACTTT. Protein sequence: CASSVRPQGDSPLHF. V gene TRBV9 combines with J gene TRBJ1-6, with 7 bases that match TRBD1. CDR3 size: 15 residues. Losses at the gene ends were 2 bases for V and 8 bases for J; bases not matched to a gene: 7. CDR1 is SGDLS, CDR2 YYNGEE, per germline.

This sequence joins TRBV4-1 and TRBJ2-7; the D is unclear. V gave up 1 base and J gave up 4 bases, with 20 bases separating them. This CDR3 is 17 amino acids long. The germline CDR1 and CDR2 sequences are MGHRA and YSYEKL. The DNA for the CDR3 is TGCGCCAGCAGCCAAGGAGTTGTGTCCCACGCACCTTACGAGCAGTACTTC. It yields the protein CASSQGVVSHAPYEQYF.

The rearrangement links TRBV29-1 to TRBJ2-1; TRBD1 matches at 8 bases. Germline assignment: CDR1 SQVTM and CDR2 ANQGSEA. This CDR3 is 14 amino acids long. The trim removed 3 bases at V and 3 bases at J, leaving 4 bases unmatched. The CDR3 is CSVDGQGRYNEQFF. The CDR3 nucleotides read TGCAGCGTTGACGGACAGGGTCGCTACAATGAGCAGTTCTTC.

This rearrangement joins TRBV5-4 to TRBJ2-5, with D possibly matching TRBD2 (7 bases). Trimming shortened V by 2 bases and J by 5 bases, and 13 bases separated the two germline ends. Germline lookup yields CDR1 SGHNT and CDR2 YYREEE (reference sequence). The CDR3 totals 14 residues. The CDR3 DNA reads as TGTGCCAGCAGCTTCGGACCGGGGGGCGAGACCCAGTACTTC. Amino acids: CASSFGPGGETQYF.